Given below is one TCR beta chain in context. This CDR3 is built from 16 residues. The germline CDR1 and CDR2 sequences are MGHRA and YSYEKL. The data belong to a study of T cells expressing NK-cell markers. Background on the study: Sorted CD3+CD56-NKG2C+, CD3+CD56+NKG2C+ and CD3+CD56+NKG2C- T cells supplied the TCR beta repertoires. In the group of eight sequenced donors, seven were HCMV-seropositive and one was seronegative.

TCRdb reanalyzed the 5' RACE reads and collapses them to one entry per CDR3 protein, without DNA. Its table lists roughly 160,000 distinct CDR3 sequences. The V and J genes are TRBV4-1 and TRBJ1-3. This TCR came from a woman between 18 and 69 years old in good health. Sequenced input: blood T cells: a sorted CD56 or NKG2C T cell subset, CD4+ or CD8+ T cells, or bulk PBMC T cells (not recorded which). CDR3 residues: CASSQGPQSSGNTIYF.